A selection of T cell receptor beta chains follows, all from one sample in a study of T-cell reconstitution after alpha-beta-depleted transplantation in children. Using its own MiXCR run on the PCR reads, TCRdb lists one record per CDR3 protein. The table has approximately 980,000 distinct CDR3 sequences, about 29% seen once. Sequenced material: PBMCs, mostly from graft donor cells, taken 360 days after TCRalphabeta/CD19-depleted stem cell transplant. All receptors derive from a boy less than two years old who had a stem cell transplant for SCID, so the T cells may come from the graft donor. The CDR3 runs from the conserved cysteine through the conserved F or W. The D gene is left open where the match is weak. Clone size is given for some rows only: seen once, a few or many times, or a class if the clone is expanded.

TRBV5-1	TRBJ1-1	TRBD1	.	TGCGCCAGCAGCGCATGGACAGGGCCTAACACTGAAGCTTTCTTT	CASSAWTGPNTEAFF
TRBV3-1	TRBJ2-5	.	.	TGTGCCAGCAGCCACAGATCAGGAGCAGAGACCCAGTACTTC	CASSHRSGAETQYF
TRBV5-1	TRBJ2-4	.	.	TGCGCCAGCAGCACCACCCGTCTAGTAGCCAAAAACATTCAGTACTTC	CASSTTRLVAKNIQYF
TRBV12-3/TRBV12-4	TRBJ2-7	TRBD2	few	TGTGCCAGCAGTTGGGAAAGCGGGACCTACGAGCAGTACTTC	CASSWESGTYEQYF
TRBV5-5	TRBJ2-7	.	.	TGTGCCAGCAGCTTGAGTGGCGGGGTCTCCCTCGGAGGGCAGTACTTC	CASSLSGGVSLGGQYF
TRBV7-9	TRBJ1-4	.	.	TGTGCCAGCAGCTTTAACGGACCGATGAATGAAAAACTGTTTTTT	CASSFNGPMNEKLFF
TRBV9	TRBJ2-2	.	.	TGTGCCAGCAGCGTAGATAGGGGCGCCGGGGAGCTGTTTTTT	CASSVDRGAGELFF
TRBV6-1	TRBJ1-2	TRBD1	once	TGTGCCAGCAGCGACACAGGGGAAGGCTACACCTTC	CASSDTGEGYTF
TRBV2	TRBJ2-3	.	.	TGTGCCAGCACCTCCCAGGGGGCGGGGGGGCCTGGTACGCAGTATTTT	CASTSQGAGGPGTQYF
TRBV29-1	TRBJ1-1	TRBD1	.	TGCAGCGTCGTGACAGGGGCGAACACTGAAGCTTTCTTT	CSVVTGANTEAFF
TRBV20-1	TRBJ2-5	.	.	TGCAGTGCTAGAGATCTAGAGGGGGAGACCCAGTACTTC	CSARDLEGETQYF
TRBV9	TRBJ2-2	.	many	TGTGCGGAGGTAGGGACCGGGGAGCTGTTTTTT	CAEVGTGELFF
TRBV20-1	TRBJ2-7	.	.	TGCAGTGCCACCCCTTTGGGGGCCTACGAGCAGTACTTC	CSATPLGAYEQYF
TRBV12-3/TRBV12-4	TRBJ2-4	.	.	TGTGCCAGCAGTATGACCCAGCGGAACATTCAGTACTTC	CASSMTQRNIQYF
TRBV4-1	TRBJ2-1	TRBD2	.	TGCGCCAGCAGCCTGGGACTAGCGGGGGGTTATGAGCAGTTCTTC	CASSLGLAGGYEQFF
TRBV19	TRBJ2-2	.	.	TGTGCCAGTAGTATACTAGATGGCGGGGAGCTGTTTTTT	CASSILDGGELFF
TRBV28	TRBJ2-1	.	.	TGTGCCAGCAGTTTGGGGGGGCTATATTACAATGAGCAGTTCTTC	CASSLGGLYYNEQFF
TRBV19	TRBJ2-3	.	.	TGTGCCAGTAGGCCCGAAGTAGAGAAATGGTCAGATACGCAGTATTTT	CASRPEVEKWSDTQYF
TRBV10-3	TRBJ2-1	TRBD2	few	TGTGCCATCAGTGAGTCGCGGGGGGTAACGAACAATGAGCAGTTCTTC	CAISESRGVTNNEQFF
TRBV5-1	TRBJ2-7	.	.	TGCGCCAGCAGCTTGGCCCCAATGGGGCCCTACGAGCAGTACTTC	CASSLAPMGPYEQYF
TRBV14	TRBJ1-6	.	few	TGTGCCAGCAGTCTCCGGGTTGCCTATAATTCACCCCTCCACTTT	CASSLRVAYNSPLHF
TRBV11-2	TRBJ2-1	TRBD2	.	TGTGCCAGCAGCTTAGATCCCCACCCGCTAGCGGGTCTAAACAATGAGCAGTTCTTC	CASSLDPHPLAGLNNEQFF
TRBV5-5	TRBJ1-1	.	.	TGTGCCAGCAGCTCCCATCCGGGGGGGGGCACTGAAGCTTTCTTT	CASSSHPGGGTEAFF
TRBV15	TRBJ2-3	.	.	TGTGCCACCAGCAAGGGGTACCCACGGGCAGATACGCAGTATTTT	CATSKGYPRADTQYF
TRBV27	TRBJ2-3	.	.	TGTGCCAGCAGTTTCGGCCCTAGGCCGCAGTATTTT	CASSFGPRPQYF
TRBV20-1	TRBJ1-5	.	many	TGCAGTGCTAGTTTCCACGAAAATCAGCCCCAGCATTTT	CSASFHENQPQHF
TRBV5-5	TRBJ2-7	.	few	TGTGCCAGCAGCTCGGTGGGGGATTCCTACGAGCAGTACTTC	CASSSVGDSYEQYF
TRBV10-2	TRBJ1-1	.	few	TGCGCCAGCAGTTTTACGGGACGGCTCTCTGAAGCTTTCTTT	CASSFTGRLSEAFF
TRBV7-6	TRBJ2-1	.	.	TGTGCCAGCAGCTTCCGACAGGACCTCTCCTACAATGAGCAGTTCTTC	CASSFRQDLSYNEQFF
TRBV12-3/TRBV12-4	TRBJ2-1	TRBD2	.	TGTGCCAGCAGTCCTTACCTAGCGGGGGGGTTCAATGAGCAGTTCTTC	CASSPYLAGGFNEQFF
TRBV21-1	TRBJ1-2	.	.	TGTGCCAGCAGCAAAGGAGGGTCCCGCTTGGGCTATGGCTACACCTTC	CASSKGGSRLGYGYTF
TRBV20-1	TRBJ2-3	.	few	TGCAGTGCTAGCCTTCTAGACACGACTAGCACAGATACGCAGTATTTT	CSASLLDTTSTDTQYF
TRBV5-1	TRBJ2-7	.	few	TGCGCCAGCAGCTCCCTAGCACATCATGGTGGGCTCGAGCAGTACTTC	CASSSLAHHGGLEQYF
TRBV7-9	TRBJ1-1	.	few	TGTGCCAGCAGCTCCGCGTGGGGGGGCAACACTGAAGCTTTCTTT	CASSSAWGGNTEAFF
TRBV19	TRBJ2-2	.	.	TGTGCCAGTAGTATCTCAGGGAACACCGGGGAGCTGTTTTTT	CASSISGNTGELFF
TRBV6-1	TRBJ1-2	TRBD1	few	TGTGCCAGCAGCCTGACAGGGGCCGCTAACTATGGCTACACCTTC	CASSLTGAANYGYTF
TRBV20-1	TRBJ1-1	.	few	TGCAGTGCTAGTATACCGTTGTACACTGAAGCTTTCTTT	CSASIPLYTEAFF
TRBV18	TRBJ2-7	.	few	TGTGCCAGCTCACCACCGTCAGGGGTTTACGAGCAGTACTTC	CASSPPSGVYEQYF
TRBV7-2	TRBJ2-1	TRBD2	few	TGTGCCAGCAGCTTAGACGCGACTAGCGGTTTCGGTGGGCAGTTCTTC	CASSLDATSGFGGQFF
TRBV27	TRBJ2-1	TRBD1	.	TGTGCCAGCACTGACAGGGGAATCAACAATGAGCAGTTCTTC	CASTDRGINNEQFF
TRBV24-1	TRBJ2-5	TRBD1	.	TGTGCCACCAGGGGACAGGTCGGAGAGACCCAGTACTTC	CATRGQVGETQYF
TRBV12-3/TRBV12-4	TRBJ1-2	TRBD1	.	TGTGCCAGCAGTGTGGGACAGGGAGGATCCTATGGCTACACCTTC	CASSVGQGGSYGYTF
TRBV11-2	TRBJ2-7	.	.	TGTGCCAGCAGCTTAGGGTCGGTGCAGGGAAAGCACGAGCAGTACTTC	CASSLGSVQGKHEQYF
TRBV7-2	TRBJ2-3	TRBD1	.	TGTGCCAGCAGCCCCGACAGGGGGTGGGATACGCAGTATTTT	CASSPDRGWDTQYF
TRBV5-5	TRBJ2-5	.	few	TGTGCCAGCAGCTTGGGAGGTCGGGGGGCCCAAGAGACCCAGTACTTC	CASSLGGRGAQETQYF
TRBV5-5	TRBJ2-2	TRBD1	.	TGTGCCAGCAGACATGGACAGGGGGCGCAGACCGGGGAGCTGTTTTTT	CASRHGQGAQTGELFF
TRBV5-1	TRBJ2-1	TRBD2	.	TGCGCCAGCAGCTTGGTTTGGCCCCCGCGGGGGAATGAGCAGTTCTTC	CASSLVWPPRGNEQFF
TRBV29-1	TRBJ2-7	.	few	TGCAGCGCAGCGGGTGGGGATTCCTACGAGCAGTACTTC	CSAAGGDSYEQYF